Shown below are 5 T cell receptor beta chains from a single sample sequenced in a study of glioma-infiltrating T cells after dendritic cell vaccination. Profiled with immunoSEQ multiplex PCR; TCRdb holds only in-frame clones, not every one. The profile shows about 64,000 clones, 86% of them singletons. Time point of the sample: after dendritic cell vaccination, including at tumor progression/relapse. Sequenced material: blood, taken after dendritic cell vaccination. The receptors were sampled from a human donor with glioblastoma.

V gene TRBV12-5 combines with J gene TRBJ2-3, with 14 bases identical to TRBD2. V was pared by 4 bases and J by 5 bases, with 8 bases of the junction left unmatched. This CDR3 has 17 residues. Germline CDR1 is LGHNT and CDR2 is FRNRAP. This CDR3 reads CASGSRTSGGIGDTQYF. The CDR3 coding sequence is TGTGCTAGTGGTTCCCGGACTAGCGGGGGGATCGGAGATACGCAGTATTTT.

The chain employs TRBV30 and TRBJ2-5; maybe TRBD2 (6 bases). Germline loops: CDR1 GTSNPN, CDR2 SVGIG (reference sequence). Trimming cost V 0 bases and J 6 bases, with 14 bases left between them. This CDR3 comprises 14 residues. CDR3 region: CAWSVGSGGKTQYF. Written as DNA, the CDR3 is TGTGCCTGGAGTGTAGGGTCCGGGGGTAAGACCCAGTACTTC.

This clone showed up just once. This chain links TRBV9 with TRBJ1-3; the D is unclear. Germline V gene lookup returns CDR1 SGDLS and CDR2 YYNGEE. Trimming pared 2 bases from V and 0 bases from J, leaving 9 bases between. This CDR3 contains 15 residues. The CDR3 loop is CASSVYGTSGNTIYF. DNA of the CDR3: TGTGCCAGCAGCGTTTACGGTACCTCTGGAAACACCATATATTTT.

The gene calls are TRBV19 and TRBJ2-1; TRBD2 matches 8 bases. Per the germline V gene, CDR1 is LNHDA and CDR2 is SQIVND (reference sequence). J lost 4 bases, V lost 7 bases, and 3 bases had no gene match. CDR3 length equals 13 residues. The CDR3, as DNA: TGTGCCAGTACGGTAGCGGGATACAATGAGCAGTTCTTC. This gives the protein CASTVAGYNEQFF.

This clone was observed a handful of times. The rearrangement joins TRBV6-4 to TRBJ1-5; a possible D gene is TRBD1 (5 bases). Trimming pared 0 bases from V and 0 bases from J, leaving 15 bases between. The germline gives CDR1 MRHNA, CDR2 SNTAGT. The CDR3 has 18 residues. CDR3 residues: CASSDSRISGDSNQPQHF. Written as DNA, the CDR3 is TGTGCCAGCAGTGACTCGAGGATTTCGGGGGATAGCAATCAGCCCCAGCATTTT.